The rows below give T cell receptor beta chains drawn from one sample of a study of shared clonotypes between healthy human individuals. The data were produced by immunoSEQ multiplex PCR, yet TCRdb's version contains in-frame clones alone and is incomplete. Here the sample spans 2 million to 3 million clones, approximately 94% being singletons. The sequencing sample was made of naive CD4+ T cells from PBMCs. These receptors all come from a man between 18 and 29 years old in good health. Some clones in this sample may be carry-over from other donors' samples. Each CDR3 is given with its conserved first and last residue. A D gene is named only where the DNA matches it firmly. The size field is filled for only some rows; it gives once, few, many or a size class.

clone size: .
D gene: TRBD2
V gene: TRBV5-1
J gene: TRBJ2-7
CDR3 protein: CASSFGLADDSYEQYF
CDR3 DNA: TGCGCCAGCAGCTTCGGACTAGCGGATGACTCCTACGAGCAGTACTTC

clone size: .
D gene: .
V gene: TRBV5-1
J gene: TRBJ1-1
CDR3 protein: CASSTVRGTEAFF
CDR3 DNA: TGCGCCAGCAGCACGGTGCGGGGCACTGAAGCTTTCTTT

clone size: few
D gene: .
V gene: TRBV4-1
J gene: TRBJ1-5
CDR3 protein: CASSHTILQPQHF
CDR3 DNA: TGCGCCAGCAGCCATACAATTCTTCAGCCCCAGCATTTT

clone size: few
D gene: .
V gene: TRBV18
J gene: TRBJ1-1
CDR3 protein: CASSRQNTEAFF
CDR3 DNA: TGTGCCAGCTCACGACAGAACACTGAAGCTTTCTTT

clone size: .
D gene: .
V gene: TRBV5-1
J gene: TRBJ2-7
CDR3 protein: CASSDSYEQYF
CDR3 DNA: TGCGCCAGCAGCGACAGTTACGAGCAGTACTTC

clone size: .
D gene: .
V gene: TRBV15
J gene: TRBJ1-1
CDR3 protein: CATSSPGGVNTEAFF
CDR3 DNA: TGTGCCACCAGCAGTCCAGGTGGGGTGAACACTGAAGCTTTCTTT

clone size: .
D gene: TRBD2
V gene: TRBV19
J gene: TRBJ2-1
CDR3 protein: CASSILGLAGEQFF
CDR3 DNA: TGTGCCAGTAGTATCTTGGGTCTAGCGGGCGAGCAGTTCTTC

clone size: .
D gene: .
V gene: TRBV5-1
J gene: TRBJ1-4
CDR3 protein: CASSQSTPTGEKLFF
CDR3 DNA: TGCGCCAGCAGCCAATCGACTCCCACAGGGGAAAAACTGTTTTTT

clone size: .
D gene: .
V gene: TRBV30
J gene: TRBJ2-7
CDR3 protein: CAHGRSYEQYF
CDR3 DNA: TGTGCACACGGACGCTCCTACGAGCAGTACTTC

clone size: .
D gene: TRBD2
V gene: TRBV19
J gene: TRBJ2-1
CDR3 protein: CASSILASGRTVRAYNEQFF
CDR3 DNA: TGTGCCAGTAGTATCCTCGCTAGCGGGAGGACAGTAAGGGCCTACAATGAGCAGTTCTTC

clone size: .
D gene: .
V gene: TRBV5-6
J gene: TRBJ1-1
CDR3 protein: CASSHFQGKSGETFF
CDR3 DNA: TGTGCCAGCAGCCATTTTCAGGGGAAATCAGGAGAAACTTTCTTT

clone size: .
D gene: .
V gene: TRBV19
J gene: TRBJ1-5
CDR3 protein: CASNDAAGGNQPQHF
CDR3 DNA: TGTGCCAGTAACGACGCCGCTGGTGGCAATCAGCCCCAGCATTTT

clone size: .
D gene: .
V gene: TRBV6-1
J gene: TRBJ1-1
CDR3 protein: CASSDPSGTRERMNTEAFF
CDR3 DNA: TGTGCCAGCAGTGACCCTTCCGGGACAAGGGAGCGCATGAACACTGAAGCTTTCTTT

clone size: once
D gene: TRBD1
V gene: TRBV6-1
J gene: TRBJ1-2
CDR3 protein: CASSLDRGIDGYTF
CDR3 DNA: TGTGCCAGCAGTTTGGACAGGGGGATCGATGGCTACACCTTC

clone size: .
D gene: TRBD2
V gene: TRBV11-2
J gene: TRBJ2-1
CDR3 protein: CASSLDPSGYNEQFF
CDR3 DNA: TGTGCCAGCAGCTTAGATCCTAGCGGTTACAATGAGCAGTTCTTC

clone size: .
D gene: TRBD1
V gene: TRBV7-3
J gene: TRBJ1-2
CDR3 protein: CASSPDRGGGYTF
CDR3 DNA: TGTGCCAGCAGCCCCGACAGGGGGGGTGGCTACACCTTC

clone size: .
D gene: .
V gene: TRBV5-1
J gene: TRBJ2-7
CDR3 protein: CASSLGRNSYEQYF
CDR3 DNA: TGCGCCAGCAGCTTGGGCCGAAACTCCTACGAGCAGTACTTC

clone size: .
D gene: .
V gene: TRBV5-6
J gene: TRBJ1-1
CDR3 protein: CASSLYGLEVTEAFF
CDR3 DNA: TGTGCCAGCAGCTTGTATGGGCTGGAAGTAACTGAAGCTTTCTTT

clone size: .
D gene: TRBD2
V gene: TRBV15
J gene: TRBJ2-1
CDR3 protein: CATSRGEREGVYNEQFF
CDR3 DNA: TGTGCCACCAGCAGAGGAGAAAGGGAGGGAGTTTACAATGAGCAGTTCTTC

clone size: .
D gene: TRBD2
V gene: TRBV9
J gene: TRBJ2-3
CDR3 protein: CASSSRREASDTQYF
CDR3 DNA: TGTGCCAGCAGCTCCCGGCGGGAGGCATCCGATACGCAGTATTTT

clone size: .
D gene: .
V gene: TRBV4-3
J gene: TRBJ1-2
CDR3 protein: CASSQDRGALGYTF
CDR3 DNA: TGCGCCAGCAGCCAAGATAGGGGGGCACTTGGCTACACCTTC

clone size: .
D gene: TRBD2
V gene: TRBV5-1
J gene: TRBJ2-7
CDR3 protein: CASSLGLAGTYEQYF
CDR3 DNA: TGCGCCAGCAGCTTAGGACTAGCGGGTACCTACGAGCAGTACTTC

clone size: .
D gene: TRBD2
V gene: TRBV28
J gene: TRBJ2-5
CDR3 protein: CASRGSERELETQYF
CDR3 DNA: TGTGCCAGCAGGGGGAGTGAGCGGGAGTTGGAGACCCAGTACTTC